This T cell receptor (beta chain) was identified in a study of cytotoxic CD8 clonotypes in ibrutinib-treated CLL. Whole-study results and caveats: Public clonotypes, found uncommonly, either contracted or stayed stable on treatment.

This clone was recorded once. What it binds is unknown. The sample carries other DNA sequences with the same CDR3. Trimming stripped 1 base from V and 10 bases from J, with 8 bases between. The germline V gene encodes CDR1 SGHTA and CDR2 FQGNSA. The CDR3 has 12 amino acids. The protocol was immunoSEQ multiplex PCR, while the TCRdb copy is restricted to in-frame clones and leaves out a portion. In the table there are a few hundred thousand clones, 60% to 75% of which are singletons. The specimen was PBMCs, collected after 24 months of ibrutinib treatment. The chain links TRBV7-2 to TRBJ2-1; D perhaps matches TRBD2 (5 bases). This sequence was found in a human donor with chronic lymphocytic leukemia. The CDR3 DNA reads TGTGCCAGCAGCTTAGGGCGCGGGGAGCAGTTCTTC. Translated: CASSLGRGEQFF.